This T cell receptor (beta chain) was profiled in a study of vaccination effects on CD4 cells after COVID-19. As for the study in general: Samples that were drawn after vaccination came a median of 72 days after the second dose.

Broader study findings: Late after vaccination, infection- and vaccine-induced clones showed marked clonal contraction.

About this clone itself: What it recognizes is unknown.

After expansion with viral peptide pools in the ViraFEST assay, antigen-specific CD4+ T cells were sequenced. Having been cultured for under twelve days, the cells underwent CD4+ T cell isolation. The vaccine given was either BNT162b2 or mRNA-1273, in two doses. Each culture well received some 1.9 million PBMC. These cells were then cultured in IMDM with around 9.6 IU/ml IL-2 and around 9.6 ug/ml peptides. Cultures got half-medium changes with IL-2 on days 3 and 7. This CDR3 has 15 residues. V dropped 7 bases and J dropped 2 bases, with 17 bases sitting between them. From germline, CDR1 is SGHTS and CDR2 YDEGEE. Clones were sequenced by immunoSEQ multiplex PCR, and TCRdb holds only the in-frame ones, with some missing. The table lists fewer than 85,000 clones, less than 80% of them singletons, with around 0.94% in the top ten.

The starting material was CD4+ T cells from PBMCs cultured with HCoV-OC43 spike peptides, obtained after COVID-19 vaccination. Specified subset: HCoV-OC43 spike overlapping peptide pool stimulation. This sequence joins TRBV5-8 and TRBJ2-3; D is ambiguous. The sequence was obtained from a human donor who received a COVID-19 vaccine. The chain's CDR3 is CASPSVGRITDTQYF. In nucleotides, the CDR3 is TGTGCCAGCCCTTCTGTCGGCAGAATCACAGATACGCAGTATTTT.